The clone carrying this TCR beta chain was observed at least ten times. Its antigen is not identified. Per the germline V gene, CDR1 is DFQATT and CDR2 is SNEGSKA (reference sequence). The CDR3 totals 12 residues. Deletions cut 6 bases from V and 3 bases from J, with 11 bases between. This entry comes from a study of response to subunit inactivated influenza vaccine. General study findings and limits: After each seasonal influenza vaccination, few new T cells are recruited, the authors suggested.

MiXCR, run by TCRdb on the RT-PCR reads, gives a single entry per CDR3 protein. The sample includes about 780,000 distinct CDR3 sequences, about a fifth of them seen just once. This sequence joins TRBV20-1 and TRBJ1-1, with D perhaps matching TRBD1 (5 bases). This TCR came from a man aged 50 to 60 who received an inactivated influenza vaccine. The sequences come from PBMCs from blood, collected 4 to 6 days after vaccination. The DNA for the CDR3 is TGCAGTGCCACGTCGGGGGACACTGAAGCTTTCTTT. This encodes CSATSGDTEAFF.